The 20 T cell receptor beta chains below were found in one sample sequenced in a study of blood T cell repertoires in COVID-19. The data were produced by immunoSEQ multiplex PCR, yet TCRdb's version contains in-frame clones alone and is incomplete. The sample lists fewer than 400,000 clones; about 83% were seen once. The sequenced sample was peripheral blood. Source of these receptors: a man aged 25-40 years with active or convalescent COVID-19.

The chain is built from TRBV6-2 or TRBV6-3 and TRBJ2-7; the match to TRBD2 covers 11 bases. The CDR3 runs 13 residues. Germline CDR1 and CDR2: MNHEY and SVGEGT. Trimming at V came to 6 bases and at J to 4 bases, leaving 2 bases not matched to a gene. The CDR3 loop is CASSLAGGYEQYF. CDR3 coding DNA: TGTGCCAGCAGCCTAGCGGGGGGTTACGAGCAGTACTTC.

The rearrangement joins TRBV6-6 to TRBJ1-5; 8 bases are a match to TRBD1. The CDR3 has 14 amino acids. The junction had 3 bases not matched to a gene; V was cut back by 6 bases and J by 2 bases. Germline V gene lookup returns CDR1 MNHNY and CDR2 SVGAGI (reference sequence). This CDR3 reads CASRGQGGNQPQHF. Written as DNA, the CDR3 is TGTGCCAGCAGAGGACAGGGCGGCAATCAGCCCCAGCATTTT.

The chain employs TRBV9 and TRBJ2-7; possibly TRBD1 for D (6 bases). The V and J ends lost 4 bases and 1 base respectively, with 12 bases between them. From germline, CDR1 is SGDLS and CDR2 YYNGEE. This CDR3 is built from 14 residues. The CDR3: CASSPRTASYEQYF. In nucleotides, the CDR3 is TGTGCCAGCAGCCCTCGGACAGCGTCCTACGAGCAGTACTTC.

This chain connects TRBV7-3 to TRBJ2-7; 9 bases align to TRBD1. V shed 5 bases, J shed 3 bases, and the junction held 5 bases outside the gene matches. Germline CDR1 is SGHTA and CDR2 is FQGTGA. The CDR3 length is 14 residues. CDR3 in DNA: TGTGCCAGCAGCCCGGGACAGGGAGTCTACGAGCAGTACTTC. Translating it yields CASSPGQGVYEQYF.

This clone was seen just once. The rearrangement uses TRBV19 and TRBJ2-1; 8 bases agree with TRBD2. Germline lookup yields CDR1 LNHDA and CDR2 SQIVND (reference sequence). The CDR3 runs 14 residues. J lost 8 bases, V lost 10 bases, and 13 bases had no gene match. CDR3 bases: TGTGCCACCCTGATACGAGCGGGAGCGGATGAGCAGTTCTTC. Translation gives CATLIRAGADEQFF. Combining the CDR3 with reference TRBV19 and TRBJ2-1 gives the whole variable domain DGGITQSPKYLFRKEGQNVTLSCEQNLNHDAMYWYRQDPGQGLRLIYYSQIVNDFQKGDIAEGYSVSREKKESFPLTVTSAQKNPTAFYLCATLIRAGADEQFFGPGTRLTVL.

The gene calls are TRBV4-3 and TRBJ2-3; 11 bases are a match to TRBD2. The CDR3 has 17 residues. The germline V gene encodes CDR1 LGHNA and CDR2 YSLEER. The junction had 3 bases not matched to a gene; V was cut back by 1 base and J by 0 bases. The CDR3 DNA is TGCGCCAGCAGCCAAGGCCCTAGCGGGGGGAGCACAGATACGCAGTATTTT. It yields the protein CASSQGPSGGSTDTQYF.

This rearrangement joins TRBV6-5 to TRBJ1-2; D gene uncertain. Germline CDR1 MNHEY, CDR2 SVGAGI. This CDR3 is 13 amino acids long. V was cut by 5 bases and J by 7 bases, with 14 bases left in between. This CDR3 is CASSPTRQSGYTF. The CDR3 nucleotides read TGTGCCAGCAGTCCCACTAGGCAGAGTGGCTACACCTTC.

The CDR3 DNA is TGTGCCACCAGCCGGCAGGGAGGCACTGAAGCTTTCTTT. Translating gives CATSRQGGTEAFF. The chain employs TRBV15 and TRBJ1-1; the D gene is possibly TRBD1 (5 bases). The CDR3 is 13 residues long. Trimming left V 5 bases short and J 4 bases short, with 11 bases between. CDR1 LNHNV and CDR2 YYDKDF come from the germline V gene (reference sequence).

The CDR3 region has the DNA TGTGCCAGCAGCTTGCGCCTAGCTCACGGTGCAGATACGCAGTATTTT. Protein product: CASSLRLAHGADTQYF. V is TRBV5-4 and J is TRBJ2-3; tentative D call: TRBD2 (5 bases). The CDR3 contains 16 residues. With 1 base removed from V and 4 bases from J, the gap between germline ends came to 16 bases. The germline CDR1 and CDR2 sequences are SGHNT and YYREEE (reference sequence).

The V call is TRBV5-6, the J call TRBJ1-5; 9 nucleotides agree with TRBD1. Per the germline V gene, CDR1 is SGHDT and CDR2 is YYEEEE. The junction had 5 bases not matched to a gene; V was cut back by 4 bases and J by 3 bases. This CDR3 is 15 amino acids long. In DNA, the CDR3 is TGTGCCAGCAGCATCGGACAGGGGTCCAATCAGCCCCAGCATTTT. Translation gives CASSIGQGSNQPQHF.

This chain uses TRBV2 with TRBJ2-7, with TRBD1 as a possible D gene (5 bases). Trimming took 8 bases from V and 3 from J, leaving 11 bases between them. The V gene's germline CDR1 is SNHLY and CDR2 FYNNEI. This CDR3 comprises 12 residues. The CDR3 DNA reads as TGTGCCAGCTACTTGACAGACTACGAGCAGTACTTC. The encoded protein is CASYLTDYEQYF.

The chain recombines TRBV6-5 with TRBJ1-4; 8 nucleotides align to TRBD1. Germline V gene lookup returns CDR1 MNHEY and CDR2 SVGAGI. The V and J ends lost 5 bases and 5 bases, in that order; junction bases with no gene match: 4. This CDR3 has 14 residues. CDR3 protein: CASSPGGANEKLFF. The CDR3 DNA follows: TGTGCCAGCAGTCCAGGGGGCGCAAATGAAAAACTGTTTTTT.

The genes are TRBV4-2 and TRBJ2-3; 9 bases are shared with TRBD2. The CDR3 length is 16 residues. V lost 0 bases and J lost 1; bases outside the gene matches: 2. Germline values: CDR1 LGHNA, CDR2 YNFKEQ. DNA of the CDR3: TGTGCCAGCAGCCAAGAGGCTAGCGGGGGCACAGATACGCAGTATTTT. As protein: CASSQEASGGTDTQYF.

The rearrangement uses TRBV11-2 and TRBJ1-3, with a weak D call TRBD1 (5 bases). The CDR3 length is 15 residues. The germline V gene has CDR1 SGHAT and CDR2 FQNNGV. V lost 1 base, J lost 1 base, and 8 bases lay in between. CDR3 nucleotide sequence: TGTGCCAGCAGCTTAGTAGGGGTTTCTGGAAACACCATATATTTT. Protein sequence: CASSLVGVSGNTIYF.

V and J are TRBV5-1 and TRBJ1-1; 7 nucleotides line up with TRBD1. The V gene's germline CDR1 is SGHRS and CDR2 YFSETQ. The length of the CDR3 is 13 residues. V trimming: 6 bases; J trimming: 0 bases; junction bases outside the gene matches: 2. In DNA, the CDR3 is TGCGCCAGCAAGACAGGGATGAACACTGAAGCTTTCTTT. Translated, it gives CASKTGMNTEAFF.

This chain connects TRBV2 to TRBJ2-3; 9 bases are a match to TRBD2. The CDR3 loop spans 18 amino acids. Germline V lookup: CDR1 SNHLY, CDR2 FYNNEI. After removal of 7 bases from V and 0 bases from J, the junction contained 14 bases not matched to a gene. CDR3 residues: CASTKLAGISSSTDTQYF. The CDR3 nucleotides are TGTGCCAGCACCAAACTAGCGGGCATATCATCTAGCACAGATACGCAGTATTTT.

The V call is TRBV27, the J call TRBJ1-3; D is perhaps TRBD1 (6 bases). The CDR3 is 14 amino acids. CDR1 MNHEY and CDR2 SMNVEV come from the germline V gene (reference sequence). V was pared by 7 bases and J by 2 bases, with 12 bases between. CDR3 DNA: TGTGCCAGCACCCCCGACAGGACTGGAAACACCATATATTTT. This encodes CASTPDRTGNTIYF.

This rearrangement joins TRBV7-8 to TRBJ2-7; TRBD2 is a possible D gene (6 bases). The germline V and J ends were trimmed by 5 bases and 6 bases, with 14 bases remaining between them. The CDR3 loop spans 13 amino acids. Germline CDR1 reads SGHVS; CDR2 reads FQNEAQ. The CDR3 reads CASSPLGLVEQYF. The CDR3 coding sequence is TGTGCCAGCAGCCCCTTGGGACTTGTCGAGCAGTACTTC.

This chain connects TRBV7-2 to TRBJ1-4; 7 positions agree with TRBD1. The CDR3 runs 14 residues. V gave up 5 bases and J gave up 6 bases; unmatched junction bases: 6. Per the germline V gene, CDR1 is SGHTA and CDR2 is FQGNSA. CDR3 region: CASSLDRRDEKLFF. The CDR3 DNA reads TGTGCCAGCAGCCTGGACAGGCGGGATGAAAAACTGTTTTTT.

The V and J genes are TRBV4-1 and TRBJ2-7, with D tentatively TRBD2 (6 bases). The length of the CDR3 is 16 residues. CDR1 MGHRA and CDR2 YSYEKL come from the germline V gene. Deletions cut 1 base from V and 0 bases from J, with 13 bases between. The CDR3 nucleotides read TGCGCCAGCAGCCAAGTTTCGGGGGAGAGCTCCTACGAGCAGTACTTC. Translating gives CASSQVSGESSYEQYF.